What follows is one T cell receptor beta chain and its context. The data were taken from a study of blood T cell repertoires in COVID-19. Germline V gene lookup returns CDR1 LNHDA and CDR2 SQIVND (reference sequence). V gave up 7 bases and J gave up 5 bases; unmatched junction bases: 9. The CDR3 runs 16 residues. Measured with immunoSEQ multiplex PCR; TCRdb has only the in-frame clones, and not every one. The top ten hold around 0.9% of the sample, which has hundreds of thousands of clones, approximately 86% seen once. The sample taken for sequencing was PBMCs or T cells enriched from blood (not recorded which). The TCR comes from a woman aged 25-40 years who had recovered from COVID-19. This chain connects TRBV19 to TRBJ1-6; 9 positions match TRBD1. The CDR3 region is CASTTTGGLHNSPLHF. The CDR3 bases are TGTGCCAGTACCACGACAGGGGGGCTCCATAATTCACCCCTCCACTTT.